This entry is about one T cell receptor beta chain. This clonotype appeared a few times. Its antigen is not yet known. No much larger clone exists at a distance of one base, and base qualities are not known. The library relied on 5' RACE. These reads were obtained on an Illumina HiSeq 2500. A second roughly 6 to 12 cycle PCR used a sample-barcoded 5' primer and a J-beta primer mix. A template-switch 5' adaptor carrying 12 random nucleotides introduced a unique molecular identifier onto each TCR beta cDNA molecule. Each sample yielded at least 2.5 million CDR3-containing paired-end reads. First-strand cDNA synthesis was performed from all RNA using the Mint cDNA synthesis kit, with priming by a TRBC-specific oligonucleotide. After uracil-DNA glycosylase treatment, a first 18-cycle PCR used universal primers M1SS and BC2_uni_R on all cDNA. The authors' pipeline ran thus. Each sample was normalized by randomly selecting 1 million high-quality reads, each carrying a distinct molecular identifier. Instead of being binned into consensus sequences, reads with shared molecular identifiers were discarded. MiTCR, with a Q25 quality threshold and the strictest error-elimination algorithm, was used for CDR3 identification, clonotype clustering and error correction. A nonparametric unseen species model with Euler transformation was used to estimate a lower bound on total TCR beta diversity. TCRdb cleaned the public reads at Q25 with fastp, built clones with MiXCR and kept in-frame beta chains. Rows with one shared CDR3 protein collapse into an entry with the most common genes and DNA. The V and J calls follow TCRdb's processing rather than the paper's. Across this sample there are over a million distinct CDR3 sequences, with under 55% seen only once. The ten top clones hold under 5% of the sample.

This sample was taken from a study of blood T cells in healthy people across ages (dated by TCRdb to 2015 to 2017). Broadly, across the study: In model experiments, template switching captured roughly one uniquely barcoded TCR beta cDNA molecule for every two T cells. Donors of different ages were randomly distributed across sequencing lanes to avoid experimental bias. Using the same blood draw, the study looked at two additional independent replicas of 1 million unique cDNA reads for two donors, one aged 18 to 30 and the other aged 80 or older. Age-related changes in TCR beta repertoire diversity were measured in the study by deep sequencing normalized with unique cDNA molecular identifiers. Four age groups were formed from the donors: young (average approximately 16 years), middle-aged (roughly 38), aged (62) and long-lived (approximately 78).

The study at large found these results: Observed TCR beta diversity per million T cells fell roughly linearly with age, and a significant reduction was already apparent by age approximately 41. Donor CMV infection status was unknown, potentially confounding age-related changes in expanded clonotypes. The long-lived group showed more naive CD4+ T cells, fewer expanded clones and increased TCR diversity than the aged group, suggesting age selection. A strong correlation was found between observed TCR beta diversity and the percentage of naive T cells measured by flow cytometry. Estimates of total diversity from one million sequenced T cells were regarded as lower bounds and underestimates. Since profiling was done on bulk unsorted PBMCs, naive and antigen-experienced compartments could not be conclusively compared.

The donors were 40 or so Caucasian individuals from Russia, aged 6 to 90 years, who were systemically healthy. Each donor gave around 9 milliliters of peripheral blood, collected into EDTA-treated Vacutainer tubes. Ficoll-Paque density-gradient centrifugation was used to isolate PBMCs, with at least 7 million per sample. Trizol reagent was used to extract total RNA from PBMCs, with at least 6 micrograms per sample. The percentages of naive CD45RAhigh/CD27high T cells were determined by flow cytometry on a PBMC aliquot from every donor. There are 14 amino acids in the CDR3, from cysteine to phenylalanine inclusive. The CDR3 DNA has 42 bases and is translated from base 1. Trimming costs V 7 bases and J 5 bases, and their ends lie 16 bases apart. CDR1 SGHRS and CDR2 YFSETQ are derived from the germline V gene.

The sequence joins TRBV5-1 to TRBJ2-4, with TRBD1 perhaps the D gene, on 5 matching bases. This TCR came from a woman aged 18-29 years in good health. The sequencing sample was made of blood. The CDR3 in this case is CASSFPGRENIQYF. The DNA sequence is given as TGCGCCAGCTCGTTCCCGGGCAGGGAAAACATTCAGTACTTC.